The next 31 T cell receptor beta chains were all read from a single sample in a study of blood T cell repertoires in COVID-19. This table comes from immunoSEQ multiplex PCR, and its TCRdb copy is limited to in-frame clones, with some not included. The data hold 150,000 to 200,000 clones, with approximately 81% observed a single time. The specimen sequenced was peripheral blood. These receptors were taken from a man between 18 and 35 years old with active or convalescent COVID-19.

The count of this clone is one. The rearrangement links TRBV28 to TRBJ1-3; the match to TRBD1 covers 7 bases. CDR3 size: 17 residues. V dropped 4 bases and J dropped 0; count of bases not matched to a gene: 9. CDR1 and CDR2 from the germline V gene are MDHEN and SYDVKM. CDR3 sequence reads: CASSSWTGINSGNTIYF. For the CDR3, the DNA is TGTGCCAGCAGTTCCTGGACAGGTATAAACTCTGGAAACACCATATATTTT.

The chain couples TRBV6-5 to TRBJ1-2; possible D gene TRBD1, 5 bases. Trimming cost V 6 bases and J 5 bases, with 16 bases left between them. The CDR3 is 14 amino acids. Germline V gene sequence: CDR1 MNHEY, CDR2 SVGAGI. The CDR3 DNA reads TGTGCCAGCAGGAACCCAGGGATACGGTATGGCTACACCTTC. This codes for CASRNPGIRYGYTF.

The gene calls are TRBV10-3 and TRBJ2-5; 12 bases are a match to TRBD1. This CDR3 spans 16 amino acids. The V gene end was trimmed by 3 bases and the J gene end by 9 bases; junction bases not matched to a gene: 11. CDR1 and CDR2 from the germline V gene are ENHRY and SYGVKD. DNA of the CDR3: TGTGCCATCAGTGATTATACTCCGGGACAGGGGGCGGCCCAGTACTTC. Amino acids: CAISDYTPGQGAAQYF.

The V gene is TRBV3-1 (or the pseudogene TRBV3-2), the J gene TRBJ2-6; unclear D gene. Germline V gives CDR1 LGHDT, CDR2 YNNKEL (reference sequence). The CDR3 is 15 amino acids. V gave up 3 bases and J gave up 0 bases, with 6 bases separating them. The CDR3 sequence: CASSHTGSGANVLTF. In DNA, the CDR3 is TGTGCCAGCAGCCACACTGGCTCTGGGGCCAACGTCCTGACTTTC.

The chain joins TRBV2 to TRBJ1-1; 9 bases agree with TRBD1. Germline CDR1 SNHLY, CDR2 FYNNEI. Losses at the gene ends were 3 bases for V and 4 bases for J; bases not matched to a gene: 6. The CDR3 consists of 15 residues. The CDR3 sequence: CASSEWDRASTEAFF. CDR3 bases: TGTGCCAGCAGTGAGTGGGACAGGGCGTCCACTGAAGCTTTCTTT.

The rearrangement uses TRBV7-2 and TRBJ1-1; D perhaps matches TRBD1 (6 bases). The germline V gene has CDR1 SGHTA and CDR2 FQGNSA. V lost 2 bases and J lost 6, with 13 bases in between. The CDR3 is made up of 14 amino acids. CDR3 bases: TGTGCCAGCAGCTTATTCAGGGGTGTCGCTGAAGCTTTCTTT. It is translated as CASSLFRGVAEAFF.

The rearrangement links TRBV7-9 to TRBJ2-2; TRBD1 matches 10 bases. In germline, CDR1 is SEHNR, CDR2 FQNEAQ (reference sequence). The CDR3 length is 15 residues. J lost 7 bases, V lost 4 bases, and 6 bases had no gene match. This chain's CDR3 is CASSSDRGFHGELFF. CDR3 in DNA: TGTGCCAGCAGCTCGGACAGGGGGTTTCACGGGGAGCTGTTTTTT.

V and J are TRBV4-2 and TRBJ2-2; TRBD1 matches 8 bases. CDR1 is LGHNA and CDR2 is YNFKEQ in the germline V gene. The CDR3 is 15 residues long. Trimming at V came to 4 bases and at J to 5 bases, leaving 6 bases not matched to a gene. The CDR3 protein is CASSPRTGQTGELFF. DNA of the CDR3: TGTGCCAGCAGCCCCCGGACAGGGCAGACCGGGGAGCTGTTTTTT.

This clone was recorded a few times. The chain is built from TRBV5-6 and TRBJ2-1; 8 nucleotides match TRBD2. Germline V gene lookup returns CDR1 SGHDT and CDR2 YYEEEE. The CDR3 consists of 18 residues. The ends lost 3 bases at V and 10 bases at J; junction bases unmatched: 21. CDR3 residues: CASSSPGLELVRMKEQFF. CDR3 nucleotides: TGTGCCAGCAGCTCCCCGGGACTAGAGCTCGTGCGAATGAAGGAGCAGTTCTTC.

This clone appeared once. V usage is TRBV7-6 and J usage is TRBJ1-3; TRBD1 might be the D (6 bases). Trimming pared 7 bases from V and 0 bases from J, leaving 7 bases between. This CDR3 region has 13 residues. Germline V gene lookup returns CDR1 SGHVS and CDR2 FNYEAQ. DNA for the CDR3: TGTGCCAGCAAGGGGGACTCTGGAAACACCATATATTTT. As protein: CASKGDSGNTIYF.

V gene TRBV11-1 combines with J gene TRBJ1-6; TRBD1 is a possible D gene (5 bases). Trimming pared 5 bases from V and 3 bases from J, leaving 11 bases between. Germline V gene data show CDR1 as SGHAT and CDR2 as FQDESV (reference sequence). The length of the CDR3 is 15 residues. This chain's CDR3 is CASSTRDLYNSPLHF. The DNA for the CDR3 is TGTGCCAGCAGCACGCGGGACCTCTATAATTCACCCCTCCACTTT.

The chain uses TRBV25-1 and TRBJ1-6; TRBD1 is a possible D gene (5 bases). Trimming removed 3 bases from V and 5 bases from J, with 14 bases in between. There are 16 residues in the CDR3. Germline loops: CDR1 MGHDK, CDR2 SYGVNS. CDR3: CASSDLGGDHNSPLHF. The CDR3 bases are TGTGCCAGCAGTGATCTGGGGGGAGACCATAATTCACCCCTCCACTTT.

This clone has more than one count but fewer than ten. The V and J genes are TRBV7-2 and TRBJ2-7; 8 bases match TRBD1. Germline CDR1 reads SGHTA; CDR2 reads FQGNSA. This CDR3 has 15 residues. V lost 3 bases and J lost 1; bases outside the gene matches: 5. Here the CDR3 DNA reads TGTGCCAGCAGCTTGACAGGGGTTCAGTCCTACGAGCAGTACTTC. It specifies CASSLTGVQSYEQYF.

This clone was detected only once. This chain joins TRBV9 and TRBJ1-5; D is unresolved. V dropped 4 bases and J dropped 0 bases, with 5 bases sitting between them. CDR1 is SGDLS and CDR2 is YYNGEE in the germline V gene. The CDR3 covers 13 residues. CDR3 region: CASSRFSNQPQHF. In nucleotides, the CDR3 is TGTGCCAGCAGCCGGTTTAGCAATCAGCCCCAGCATTTT.

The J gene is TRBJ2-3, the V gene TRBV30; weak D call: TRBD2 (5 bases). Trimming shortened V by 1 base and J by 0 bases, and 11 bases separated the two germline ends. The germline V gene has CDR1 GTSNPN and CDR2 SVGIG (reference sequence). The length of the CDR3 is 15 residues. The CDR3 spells CAWSAGYISTDTQYF. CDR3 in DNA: TGTGCCTGGAGTGCGGGATATATTAGCACAGATACGCAGTATTTT.

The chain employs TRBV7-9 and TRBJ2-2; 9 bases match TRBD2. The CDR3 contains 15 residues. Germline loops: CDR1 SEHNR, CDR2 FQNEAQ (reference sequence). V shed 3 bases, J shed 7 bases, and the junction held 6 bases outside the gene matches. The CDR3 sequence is CASSLAGGKSGELFF. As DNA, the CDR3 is TGTGCCAGCAGCTTGGCGGGGGGGAAAAGCGGGGAGCTGTTTTTT. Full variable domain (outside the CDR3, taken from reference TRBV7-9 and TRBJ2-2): DTGVSQNPRHKITKRGQNVTFRCDPISEHNRLYWYRQTLGQGPEFLTYFQNEAQLEKSRLLSDRFSAERPKGSFSTLEIQRTEQGDSAMYLCASSLAGGKSGELFFGEGSRLTVL.

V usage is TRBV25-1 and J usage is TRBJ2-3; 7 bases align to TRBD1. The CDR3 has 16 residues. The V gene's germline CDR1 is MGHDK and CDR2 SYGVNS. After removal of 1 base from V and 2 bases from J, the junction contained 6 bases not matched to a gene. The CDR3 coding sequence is TGTGCCAGCAGTGAATGGAAGGGACAGTTCACAGATACGCAGTATTTT. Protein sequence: CASSEWKGQFTDTQYF.

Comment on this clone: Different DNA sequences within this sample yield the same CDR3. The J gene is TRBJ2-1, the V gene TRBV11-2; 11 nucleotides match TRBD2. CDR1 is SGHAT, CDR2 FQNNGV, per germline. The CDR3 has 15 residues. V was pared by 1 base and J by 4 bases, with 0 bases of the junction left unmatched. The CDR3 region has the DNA TGTGCCAGCAGCTTAGGGACTAGCGGGTACAATGAGCAGTTCTTC. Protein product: CASSLGTSGYNEQFF.

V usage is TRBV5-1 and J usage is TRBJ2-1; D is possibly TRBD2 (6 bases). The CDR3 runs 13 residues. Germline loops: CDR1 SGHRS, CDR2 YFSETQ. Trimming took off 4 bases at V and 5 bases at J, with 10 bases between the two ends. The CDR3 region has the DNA TGCGCCAGCAGCGGGACTGGGAACAATGAGCAGTTCTTC. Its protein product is CASSGTGNNEQFF.

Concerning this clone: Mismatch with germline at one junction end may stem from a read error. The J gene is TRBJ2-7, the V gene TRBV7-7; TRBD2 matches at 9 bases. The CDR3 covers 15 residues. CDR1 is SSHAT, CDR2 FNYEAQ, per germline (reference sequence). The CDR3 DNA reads TGTGCTAGCAGCTTATTTAGCGGGAGCTCCTACGAGCAGTACTTC. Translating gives CASSLFSGSSYEQYF.

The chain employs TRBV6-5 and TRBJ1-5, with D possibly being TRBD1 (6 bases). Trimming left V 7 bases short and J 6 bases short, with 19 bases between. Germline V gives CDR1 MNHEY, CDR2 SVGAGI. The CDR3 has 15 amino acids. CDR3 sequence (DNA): TGTGCCAGCAACGTTGACAGGAGTGCGGTTCAGCCCCAGCATTTT. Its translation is CASNVDRSAVQPQHF.

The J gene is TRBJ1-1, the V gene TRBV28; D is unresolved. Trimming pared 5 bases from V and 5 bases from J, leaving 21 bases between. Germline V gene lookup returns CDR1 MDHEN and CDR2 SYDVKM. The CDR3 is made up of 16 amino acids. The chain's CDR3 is CASSPSGLSLKTEAFF. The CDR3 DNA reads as TGTGCCAGCAGTCCCAGCGGCCTCTCCCTAAAGACTGAAGCTTTCTTT.

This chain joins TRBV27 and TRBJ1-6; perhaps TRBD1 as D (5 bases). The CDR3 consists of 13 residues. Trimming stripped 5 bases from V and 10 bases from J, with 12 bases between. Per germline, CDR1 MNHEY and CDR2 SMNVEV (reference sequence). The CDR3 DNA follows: TGTGCCAGCAGTAGAGACAGAGTATCACCCCTCCACTTT. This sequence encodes CASSRDRVSPLHF.

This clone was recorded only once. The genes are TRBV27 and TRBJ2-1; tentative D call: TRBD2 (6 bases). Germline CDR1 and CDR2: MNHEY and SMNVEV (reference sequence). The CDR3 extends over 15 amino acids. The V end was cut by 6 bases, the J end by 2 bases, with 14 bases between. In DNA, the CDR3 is TGTGCCAGCAGGGCGGGAATGAGGGCCTACAATGAGCAGTTCTTC. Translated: CASRAGMRAYNEQFF.

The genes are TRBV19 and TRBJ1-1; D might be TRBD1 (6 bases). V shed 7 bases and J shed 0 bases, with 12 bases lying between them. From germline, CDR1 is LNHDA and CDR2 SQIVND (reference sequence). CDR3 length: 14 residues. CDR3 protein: CASKPDRLNTEAFF. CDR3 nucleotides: TGTGCCAGTAAGCCCGACAGGCTGAACACTGAAGCTTTCTTT.

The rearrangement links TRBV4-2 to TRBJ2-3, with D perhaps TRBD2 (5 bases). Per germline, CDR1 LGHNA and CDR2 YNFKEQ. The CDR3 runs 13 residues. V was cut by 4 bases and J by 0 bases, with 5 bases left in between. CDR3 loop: CASSRTSTDTQYF. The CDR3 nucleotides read TGTGCCAGCAGCCGGACTAGCACAGATACGCAGTATTTT.

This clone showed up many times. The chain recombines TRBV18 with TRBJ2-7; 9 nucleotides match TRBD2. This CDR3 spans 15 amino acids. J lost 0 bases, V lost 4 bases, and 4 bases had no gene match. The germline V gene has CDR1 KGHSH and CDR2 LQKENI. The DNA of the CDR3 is TGTGCCAGCTCACGTAGGACTAGCGACTCCTACGAGCAGTACTTC. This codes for CASSRRTSDSYEQYF.

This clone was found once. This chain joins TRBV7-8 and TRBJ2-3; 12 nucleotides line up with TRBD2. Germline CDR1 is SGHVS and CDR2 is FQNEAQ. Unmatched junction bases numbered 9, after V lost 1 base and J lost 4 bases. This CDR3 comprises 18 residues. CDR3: CASSLGVSSGGAADTQYF. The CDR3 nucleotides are TGTGCCAGCAGCTTAGGGGTTTCTAGCGGGGGGGCGGCAGATACGCAGTATTTT.

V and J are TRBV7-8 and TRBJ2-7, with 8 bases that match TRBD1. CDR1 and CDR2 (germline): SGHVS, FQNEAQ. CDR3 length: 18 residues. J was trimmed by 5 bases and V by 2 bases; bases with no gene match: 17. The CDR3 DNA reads TGTGCCAGCAGCTTAAGGGTCGTGACAGGGGACTCAGCCCACGAGCAGTACTTC. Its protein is CASSLRVVTGDSAHEQYF.

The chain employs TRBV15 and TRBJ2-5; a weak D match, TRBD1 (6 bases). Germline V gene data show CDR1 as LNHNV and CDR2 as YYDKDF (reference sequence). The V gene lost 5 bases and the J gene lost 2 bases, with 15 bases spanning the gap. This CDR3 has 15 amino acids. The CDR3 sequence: CATSGLTGRQETQYF. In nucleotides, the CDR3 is TGTGCCACCAGCGGTCTGACAGGTCGGCAAGAGACCCAGTACTTC.

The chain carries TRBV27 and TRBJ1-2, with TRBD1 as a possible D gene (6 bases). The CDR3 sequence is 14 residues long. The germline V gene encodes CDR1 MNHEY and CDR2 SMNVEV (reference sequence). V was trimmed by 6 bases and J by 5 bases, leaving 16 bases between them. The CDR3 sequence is CASRPPGGGYGYTF. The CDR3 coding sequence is TGTGCCAGCAGACCACCGGGGGGCGGTTATGGCTACACCTTC.